The 3 T cell receptor beta chains below were found in one sample sequenced in a study of OX40 agonist ivuxolimab in advanced cancers. The repertoire was sequenced with immunoSEQ multiplex PCR; TCRdb's copy has only in-frame clones and lacks some. The data contain some 86,000 clones, roughly 84% of them seen just once; the ten biggest clones take up approximately 6.5%. Sample: CD4+ or CD8+ T cells sorted from blood, taken in a trial of the OX40 agonist ivuxolimab. Receptor source: an adult with an advanced solid tumor such as melanoma, head and neck, liver or kidney cancer.

This clone showed up just once. The chain joins TRBV6-1 to TRBJ2-1, with TRBD2 identical over 8 bases. V gave up 0 bases and J gave up 7 bases; unmatched junction bases: 5. The CDR3 runs 15 residues. From germline, CDR1 is MNHNS and CDR2 SASEGT. As DNA, the CDR3 is TGTGCCAGCAGTGAAGCAACGGGGGGGCTGAATGAGCAGTTCTTC. Translating it yields CASSEATGGLNEQFF.

The chain recombines TRBV19 with TRBJ2-3; D is tentatively TRBD1 or TRBD2 (6 bases each). In germline, CDR1 is LNHDA, CDR2 SQIVND (reference sequence). Trimming removed 7 bases at V and 3 bases at J, with 20 bases between. The CDR3 has 16 residues. This CDR3 reads CASTAGQGKQTDTQYF. The CDR3 DNA follows: TGTGCCAGTACGGCGGGGCAGGGGAAGCAAACAGATACGCAGTATTTT.

V and J are TRBV27 and TRBJ1-5; possible D gene TRBD1, 5 bases. V was clipped by 4 bases and J by 2 bases, with 18 bases between them. Germline assignment: CDR1 MNHEY and CDR2 SMNVEV (reference sequence). The CDR3 runs to 17 residues. The chain's CDR3 is CASSSRYSWGGNQPQHF. The CDR3, as DNA: TGTGCCAGCAGTTCAAGGTATTCGTGGGGGGGCAATCAGCCCCAGCATTTT.